This TCR beta chain was identified in a study of CD8+CD57+ T cells in acquired aplastic anemia. Overall study context: The average for DNA from sorted CD4+ and CD8+ cells was 3 to 3.5 ug. Study-wide results and caveats: Some 30 was the count of CD8+ CDR3 sequences that patients shared with controls.

Genomic DNA provided the template from which TCR beta VDJ and CDR3 profiles were obtained. One entry per CDR3 protein, called by TCRdb with MiXCR from the reads. Found here are 200,000 to 250,000 distinct CDR3 sequences, roughly 60% of them singletons; the top ten hold under 60%. Selection for sequencing was limited to patients who had shown CD8+CD57+ cell expansion by flow cytometry. Severe acquired aplastic anemia was diagnosed in all patients. Blood sampling was performed on the patients, and none of them had received therapy by then. As concerns this clonotype: Its antigen remains unidentified.

Germline trimming cut 5 bases from V and 7 bases from J; bases unmatched to any gene: 11. Germline V lookup: CDR1 ENHRY, CDR2 SYGVKD. The CDR3 is made up of 16 amino acids. Input material: sorted CD4+, CD8+, or CD8+CD57+ T cells (not recorded which) from PBMCs. The chain has TRBV10-3 and TRBJ2-1, with 10 bases aligning to TRBD2. The sequence was collected from a human donor with aplastic anemia. The CDR3 is CAISNLAGVYINEQFF. The DNA of the CDR3 is TGTGCCATCAGTAACCTAGCGGGAGTTTATATAAATGAGCAGTTCTTC.